Described below is a single T cell receptor beta chain sequence and its context. CDR1 and CDR2 (germline): SGHRS, YFSETQ. Germline trimming cut 4 bases from V and 4 bases from J; bases unmatched to any gene: 8. The CDR3 is made up of 17 amino acids. The data were taken from a study of blood T cell repertoires in COVID-19. Turning to the study itself: There were acute and convalescent COVID-19 samples, and they came from the United States, Italy and Spain.

Produced via immunoSEQ multiplex PCR; TCRdb's table is partial and in-frame only. The data hold hundreds of thousands of clones, with around 86% observed a single time. Specimen: peripheral blood. This chain links TRBV5-1 with TRBJ2-5, with 15 nucleotides matching TRBD2. This receptor was identified in a human donor in a cohort sampled during active COVID-19. The CDR3: CASSLGLAGGVGETQYF. CDR3 sequence (DNA): TGCGCCAGCAGCCTAGGACTAGCGGGAGGGGTAGGAGAGACCCAGTACTTC.